A single sample is the source of the 22 T cell receptor beta chains below, sequenced in a study of cytomegalovirus exposure and HLA in healthy donors. In the PCR, 60 Vbeta and 13 Jbeta primers were used. TCRdb's table, derived via immunoSEQ multiplex PCR, lists solely in-frame clones and lacks some. The sample holds 180,000 or so clones, about three quarters seen once. Input material: PBMCs. These receptor sequences come from a man aged 18 to 30 in good health and CMV-seronegative.

The chain employs TRBV6-1 and TRBJ1-1; no definite D call. CDR1 is MNHNS and CDR2 is SASEGT in the germline V gene. There are 16 residues in the CDR3. With 3 bases removed from V and 3 bases from J, the gap between germline ends came to 17 bases. The CDR3, as DNA: TGTGCCAGCAGTGACTATGGGGAGGGCGAAGACACTGAAGCTTTCTTT. This gives the protein CASSDYGEGEDTEAFF.

The J gene is TRBJ1-6, the V gene TRBV4-3; D is unresolved. The CDR3 sequence is 15 residues long. V lost 2 bases to trimming and J lost 7 bases, with 12 bases between them. The germline V gene has CDR1 LGHNA and CDR2 YSLEER. In DNA, the CDR3 is TGCGCCAGCAGCCAATCGGCGGGCGAGAATTCACCCCTCCACTTT. This codes for CASSQSAGENSPLHF.

This clone was counted only a few times. The chain uses TRBV7-9 and TRBJ2-1; 9 nucleotides align to TRBD2. V dropped 1 base and J dropped 7; count of bases not matched to a gene: 8. Per the germline V gene, CDR1 is SEHNR and CDR2 is FQNEAQ (reference sequence). The CDR3 runs to 16 residues. The DNA of the CDR3 is TGTGCCAGCAGCTTAGGAATAGCGGGAGCTCGGAATGAGCAGTTCTTC. It translates to CASSLGIAGARNEQFF.

The rearrangement joins TRBV2 to TRBJ2-2; TRBD2 matches at 10 bases. The length of the CDR3 is 15 residues. V lost 7 bases to trimming and J lost 4 bases; unmatched junction nucleotides: 6. Per germline, CDR1 SNHLY and CDR2 FYNNEI. The CDR3 DNA reads as TGTGCCAGCAAAGGTAGCGGGGGGCCCACCGGGGAGCTGTTTTTT. Protein sequence: CASKGSGGPTGELFF. Looking up the rest from reference TRBV2 and TRBJ2-2 gives the full variable domain: EPEVTQTPSHQVTQMGQEVILRCVPISNHLYFYWYRQILGQKVEFLVSFYNNEISEKSEIFDDQFSVERPDGSNFTLKIRSTKLEDSAMYFCASKGSGGPTGELFFGEGSRLTVL.

This clone has only one observation. The chain couples TRBV5-5 to TRBJ1-5, with D possibly being TRBD1 (5 bases). V shed 1 base and J shed 7 bases, with 18 bases lying between them. Germline CDR1 is SGHKS and CDR2 is YYEKEE (reference sequence). The CDR3 sequence is 16 residues long. The CDR3, as DNA: TGTGCCAGCAGCTTGTGGGATCCGGGGGGACGACAGCCCCAGCATTTT. Its translation is CASSLWDPGGRQPQHF.

This rearrangement joins TRBV7-9 to TRBJ1-2, with TRBD1 identical over 7 bases. CDR1 is SEHNR, CDR2 FQNEAQ, per germline (reference sequence). V gave up 3 bases and J gave up 6 bases; unmatched junction bases: 7. The CDR3 has 14 amino acids. The CDR3: CASSLVRGENGYTF. CDR3 DNA: TGTGCCAGCAGCTTGGTCAGGGGGGAAAATGGCTACACCTTC.

In regard to this clone: Within the sample, other DNA sequences also encode this same CDR3. The chain is built from TRBV6-5 and TRBJ2-7, with D possibly matching TRBD1 (6 bases). The CDR3 runs 14 residues. V lost 6 bases, J lost 0 bases, and 12 bases lay in between. CDR1 and CDR2 (germline): MNHEY, SVGAGI. The DNA for the CDR3 is TGTGCCAGCAGCCCGAGACAGGACTCCTACGAGCAGTACTTC. Translated, it gives CASSPRQDSYEQYF.

The table lists this clone with a few counts. This chain links TRBV7-2 with TRBJ1-5; the D gene is possibly TRBD1 (6 bases). The CDR3 covers 16 residues. Germline V gene sequence: CDR1 SGHTA, CDR2 FQGNSA. Trimming cost V 5 bases and J 9 bases, with 23 bases left between them. The CDR3 sequence is CASSPGPGQSSGPQHF. CDR3 sequence (DNA): TGTGCCAGCAGCCCCGGACCCGGACAGAGCTCTGGGCCCCAGCATTTT.

The rearrangement uses TRBV2 and TRBJ2-7; 9 bases fit TRBD2. The CDR3 sequence is 14 residues long. Unmatched junction bases numbered 5, after V lost 6 bases and J lost 2 bases. Germline V lookup: CDR1 SNHLY, CDR2 FYNNEI. The CDR3 region is CASRDSGRAYEQYF. The CDR3 region has the DNA TGTGCCAGCAGGGATAGCGGGAGAGCCTACGAGCAGTACTTC.

This chain links TRBV30 with TRBJ1-1; 9 bases agree with TRBD1. The CDR3 is 14 residues long. V was clipped by 8 bases and J by 6 bases; unmatched bases: 13. Germline V gene sequence: CDR1 GTSNPN, CDR2 SVGIG (reference sequence). The CDR3, as DNA: TGTGCCACTTCGACTAACAGGGGGCACGCTGAAGCTTTCTTT. It encodes CATSTNRGHAEAFF. The full variable domain, with the rest looked up from reference TRBV30 and TRBJ1-1, is SQTIHQWPATLVQPVGSPLSLECTVEGTSNPNLYWYRQAAGRGLQLLFYSVGIGQISSEVPQNLSASRPQDRQFILSSKKLLLSDSGFYLCATSTNRGHAEAFFGQGTRLTVV.

The chain is built from TRBV6-6 and TRBJ2-7, with D unresolved. CDR1 and CDR2 from the germline V gene are MNHNY and SVGAGI (reference sequence). Trimming removed 3 bases at V and 3 bases at J, with 3 bases between. The CDR3 totals 11 residues. The CDR3 protein is CASSYHYEQYF. CDR3 DNA: TGTGCCAGCAGTTATCACTACGAGCAGTACTTC.

This chain links TRBV6-4 with TRBJ2-3; TRBD1 agrees at 10 bases. The CDR3 has 15 residues. CDR1 and CDR2 (germline): MRHNA, SNTAGT. After removal of 6 bases from V and 4 bases from J, the junction contained 7 bases not matched to a gene. As DNA, the CDR3 is TGTGCCAGCAGCGCCGGGACAGGGGCCCCAGATACGCAGTATTTT. This translates into CASSAGTGAPDTQYF.

The rearrangement uses TRBV7-2 and TRBJ2-3; 7 positions match TRBD2. CDR1 and CDR2 from the germline V gene are SGHTA and FQGNSA. Trimming cost V 0 bases and J 1 base; bases outside gene matches: 4. The CDR3 sequence is 16 residues long. The CDR3 sequence: CASSLARGVGTDTQYF. The CDR3 DNA follows: TGTGCCAGCAGCTTAGCCCGGGGGGTTGGCACAGATACGCAGTATTTT.

This chain joins TRBV10-3 and TRBJ1-2; D is perhaps TRBD1 (5 bases). Germline lookup yields CDR1 ENHRY and CDR2 SYGVKD. The V end lost 10 bases, the J end lost 0 bases, and 18 bases lay between the germline ends. The CDR3 has 15 amino acids. The CDR3 loop is CATMGQGRTNYGYTF. For the CDR3, the DNA is TGTGCCACAATGGGGCAGGGAAGAACTAACTATGGCTACACCTTC.

This chain links TRBV15 with TRBJ2-5, with 7 bases that match TRBD1. Per germline, CDR1 LNHNV and CDR2 YYDKDF (reference sequence). The ends lost 8 bases at V and 4 bases at J; junction bases unmatched: 7. CDR3 length: 13 amino acids. DNA for the CDR3: TGTGCCACCGCTGACAGGGTCGCAGAGACCCAGTACTTC. Protein sequence: CATADRVAETQYF.

The chain links TRBV11-3 to TRBJ2-3, with 9 bases lining up with TRBD2. The V gene end was trimmed by 1 base and the J gene end by 6 bases; junction bases not matched to a gene: 8. CDR3 length: 16 residues. The germline gives CDR1 SGHNT, CDR2 YENEEA. For the CDR3, the DNA is TGTGCCAGCAGCTTAGGGTTGCTAGCGGGAACGGATACGCAGTATTTT. It encodes CASSLGLLAGTDTQYF. The variable domain in full, with the rest retrieved from reference TRBV11-3 and TRBJ2-3, is EAGVVQSPRYKIIEKKQPVAFWCNPISGHNTLYWYLQNLGQGPELLIRYENEEAVDDSQLPKDRFSAERLKGVDSTLKIQPAELGDSAVYLCASSLGLLAGTDTQYFGPGTRLTVL.

This clone was found once. The chain uses TRBV15 and TRBJ2-5, with TRBD2 matching 8 bases. Judging by the DNA end, TRBJ2-7 fits better; the J call may be wrong. The V gene's germline CDR1 is LNHNV and CDR2 YYDKDF (reference sequence). There are 17 residues in the CDR3. The DNA of the CDR3 is TGTGCCACCAGCAGAGGAGGAACGGGGGGGCATTCGTACGAGCAGTACTTC. It codes for CATSRGGTGGHSYEQYF.

The chain is built from TRBV11-3 and TRBJ2-1; 7 nucleotides align to TRBD1. The CDR3 sequence is 16 residues long. Germline V gene sequence: CDR1 SGHNT, CDR2 YENEEA. Trimming at V came to 3 bases and at J to 3 bases, leaving 8 bases not matched to a gene. Written as DNA, the CDR3 is TGTGCCAGCAGCTTTAGGGACAGTGGGAACTACAATGAGCAGTTCTTC. It specifies CASSFRDSGNYNEQFF.

V is TRBV5-1 and J is TRBJ2-3; D uncertain. In germline, CDR1 is SGHRS, CDR2 YFSETQ. This CDR3 comprises 12 residues. V lost 5 bases and J 0 bases, leaving 4 bases between the germline ends. CDR3 residues: CASSSSTDTQYF. The CDR3, as DNA: TGCGCCAGCAGTTCTAGCACAGATACGCAGTATTTT.

The CDR3, as DNA: TGTGCCAGCTCCGACAGGGGCTGGGAGCAGTTCTTC. Translating gives CASSDRGWEQFF. The chain uses TRBV6-1 and TRBJ2-1, with 8 nucleotides matching TRBD1. V lost 8 bases, J lost 10 bases, and 7 bases stayed unmatched. This CDR3 comprises 12 residues. Germline lookup yields CDR1 MNHNS and CDR2 SASEGT.

This clone was seen a handful of times. This sequence joins TRBV7-2 and TRBJ2-7, with 9 bases identical to TRBD1. The CDR3 covers 15 residues. Looked up from germline, CDR1 is SGHTA and CDR2 is FQGNSA. The ends lost 4 bases at V and 5 bases at J; junction bases unmatched: 9. The CDR3 here is CASSSRDRVIHEQYF. In DNA, the CDR3 is TGTGCCAGCAGCTCCAGGGACAGGGTGATACACGAGCAGTACTTC.

The chain recombines TRBV7-2 with TRBJ1-5; a possible D gene is TRBD1 (6 bases). The CDR3 has 13 amino acids. Trimming removed 5 bases from V and 6 bases from J, with 11 bases in between. Per germline, CDR1 SGHTA and CDR2 FQGNSA. This chain's CDR3 is CASSIQGGQPQHF. CDR3 DNA: TGTGCCAGCAGCATACAGGGTGGTCAGCCCCAGCATTTT.